The TCR beta chain described here comes from a study of cytomegalovirus exposure and HLA in healthy donors. Study-wide results and caveats: An analysis was carried out later, and it reportedly showed fewer N-insertions in an Asian-associated ancestry cluster than the approximately 610-donor mean. In a later analysis, HLA-associated TCR beta chains were more clonally expanded than equally common others. A few V segments could not be told apart, such as TRBV6-2 and TRBV6-3, and were left out.

CDR1 SGHRS and CDR2 YFSETQ come from the germline V gene. The V and J ends lost 3 bases and 2 bases, in that order; junction bases with no gene match: 5. There are 14 residues in the CDR3. In the PCR, 60 Vbeta and 13 Jbeta primers were used. Clones were read by immunoSEQ multiplex PCR, and TCRdb kept only the in-frame ones, dropping some. Its table lists some 60,000 clones. Regarding this clone: Its antigen is currently unknown.

The chain employs TRBV5-1 and TRBJ2-7; 7 positions agree with TRBD2. The TCR comes from a male donor in good health and CMV-seronegative. The sequenced sample consisted of PBMCs. CDR3 loop: CASSWGSGAYEQYF. CDR3 coding DNA: TGCGCCAGCAGCTGGGGCAGCGGGGCCTACGAGCAGTACTTC.